This entry lists 19 T cell receptor beta chains sequenced from one sample in a study of OX40 agonist ivuxolimab in advanced cancers. Assay: immunoSEQ multiplex PCR; the TCRdb copy retains only in-frame clones and omits some. The profile shows tens of thousands of clones, roughly three quarters of them singletons. Sequences were derived from CD4+ or CD8+ T cells sorted from blood, sampled in a trial of the OX40 agonist ivuxolimab. The receptors here all came from an adult with an advanced solid tumor such as melanoma, head and neck, liver or kidney cancer.

The chain recombines TRBV7-9 with TRBJ2-7; 10 bases are a match to TRBD1. Germline assignment: CDR1 SEHNR and CDR2 FQNEAQ (reference sequence). Losses at the gene ends were 9 bases for V and 4 bases for J; bases not matched to a gene: 3. This CDR3 is built from 12 residues. Here the CDR3 reads CASGDRGYEQYF. Here the CDR3 DNA reads TGTGCCAGTGGGGACAGGGGTTACGAGCAGTACTTC. The variable domain in full, with the rest retrieved from reference TRBV7-9 and TRBJ2-7, is DTGVSQNPRHKITKRGQNVTFRCDPISEHNRLYWYRQTLGQGPEFLTYFQNEAQLEKSRLLSDRFSAERPKGSFSTLEIQRTEQGDSAMYLCASGDRGYEQYFGPGTRLTVT.

The chain combines TRBV7-9 with TRBJ1-1, with no clear D. CDR3 length: 15 amino acids. Germline loops: CDR1 SEHNR, CDR2 FQNEAQ (reference sequence). Deletions cut 5 bases from V and 3 bases from J, with 16 bases between. The CDR3: CASSPPGLLDTEAFF. The DNA of the CDR3 is TGTGCCAGCAGCCCGCCGGGTTTGTTGGACACTGAAGCTTTCTTT.

This clone has only one observation. The V call is TRBV9, the J call TRBJ2-2; D perhaps matches TRBD2 (5 bases). V was pared by 0 bases and J by 4 bases, with 16 bases between. Germline V gene data show CDR1 as SGDLS and CDR2 as YYNGEE. The CDR3 loop spans 17 amino acids. The CDR3 is CASSVVGESRGTGELFF. DNA of the CDR3: TGTGCCAGCAGCGTAGTTGGGGAGTCTCGAGGCACCGGGGAGCTGTTTTTT.

V usage is TRBV7-9 and J usage is TRBJ2-4; no clear D gene. The CDR3 loop spans 15 amino acids. The germline CDR1 and CDR2 sequences are SEHNR and FQNEAQ (reference sequence). V was cut by 0 bases and J by 1 base, with 7 bases left in between. In nucleotides, the CDR3 is TGTGCCAGCAGCTTAGCGGGGTTGGCCAAAAACATTCAGTACTTC. This sequence encodes CASSLAGLAKNIQYF.

The genes are TRBV7-9 and TRBJ2-2; no clear D. Germline V lookup: CDR1 SEHNR, CDR2 FQNEAQ (reference sequence). The length of the CDR3 is 17 residues. V was trimmed by 5 bases and J by 6 bases, leaving 22 bases between them. CDR3 sequence (DNA): TGTGCCAGCAGCCAAGAGGCTCCAGGCTCATCTGCCGGGGAGCTGTTTTTT. Translating gives CASSQEAPGSSAGELFF. The full variable domain, rest sourced from reference TRBV7-9 and TRBJ2-2, is DTGVSQNPRHKITKRGQNVTFRCDPISEHNRLYWYRQTLGQGPEFLTYFQNEAQLEKSRLLSDRFSAERPKGSFSTLEIQRTEQGDSAMYLCASSQEAPGSSAGELFFGEGSRLTVL.

This chain connects TRBV5-8 to TRBJ1-5, with D possibly being TRBD1 (6 bases). The V and J ends lost 5 bases and 1 base respectively, with 13 bases between them. This CDR3 has 15 residues. Germline V CDR1 and CDR2: SGHTS, YDEGEE. CDR3 DNA: TGTGCCAGCAGTGCCGGGGGCAGAAGCAATCAGCCCCAGCATTTT. Residues: CASSAGGRSNQPQHF.

V gene TRBV7-2 combines with J gene TRBJ2-7; D might be TRBD1 or TRBD2, each matching 5 bases. The CDR3 length is 14 residues. V gave up 3 bases and J gave up 3 bases, with 12 bases separating them. CDR1 and CDR2 (germline): SGHTA, FQGNSA. The CDR3 DNA is TGTGCCAGCAGCTTGTCCCGGGACCTCTACGAGCAGTACTTC. This gives the protein CASSLSRDLYEQYF.

The chain couples TRBV11-3 to TRBJ2-2, with 12 bases that match TRBD2. This CDR3 has 20 amino acids. V was pared by 1 base and J by 0 bases, with 9 bases of the junction left unmatched. Germline V gene lookup returns CDR1 SGHNT and CDR2 YENEEA. Here the CDR3 DNA reads TGTGCCAGCAGCTTAGGCCCTAGCGGGAGGGCCACGTCGAACACCGGGGAGCTGTTTTTT. It codes for CASSLGPSGRATSNTGELFF.

The chain joins TRBV7-9 to TRBJ2-1; 13 bases line up with TRBD2. This CDR3 is built from 15 residues. Trimming took 1 base from V and 9 from J; bases not matched to a gene: 3. The germline V gene has CDR1 SEHNR and CDR2 FQNEAQ (reference sequence). The CDR3 bases are TGTGCCAGCAGCTTAGGACTAGCGGGAGGAGGTGAGCAGTTCTTC. Translating gives CASSLGLAGGGEQFF.

The chain recombines TRBV9 with TRBJ2-3; the D is unclear. The germline V gene encodes CDR1 SGDLS and CDR2 YYNGEE. The CDR3 spans 14 residues. The V end was cut by 5 bases, the J end by 0 bases, with 10 bases between. The CDR3 sequence: CASSLTGSTDTQYF. Written as DNA, the CDR3 is TGTGCCAGCAGTCTGACTGGTAGCACAGATACGCAGTATTTT.

The chain combines TRBV19 with TRBJ2-4; D gene unclear. Trimming cost V 1 base and J 5 bases, with 6 bases left between them. This CDR3 comprises 13 residues. Germline CDR1 is LNHDA and CDR2 is SQIVND (reference sequence). The CDR3, as DNA: TGTGCCAGTAGTATAGTTGCCCAAAACATTCAGTACTTC. Protein: CASSIVAQNIQYF.

There are a few counts of this clone. The genes are TRBV6-5 and TRBJ1-2; tentative D call: TRBD1 (5 bases). Per germline, CDR1 MNHEY and CDR2 SVGAGI. The CDR3 length is 12 residues. V lost 4 bases and J lost 6, with 9 bases in between. CDR3 loop: CASSSGGDGYTF. CDR3 nucleotides: TGTGCCAGCAGTTCGGGAGGGGATGGCTACACCTTC.

The chain links TRBV5-6 to TRBJ2-3, with TRBD2 matching 14 bases. The CDR3 is 16 amino acids. Germline V lookup: CDR1 SGHDT, CDR2 YYEEEE. V dropped 4 bases and J dropped 6; count of bases not matched to a gene: 7. The CDR3 DNA sequence: TGTGCCAGCAGCAAGTCGGGACTAGCGGGAGCGGATACGCAGTATTTT. Translated: CASSKSGLAGADTQYF.

This clone was seen a handful of times. V gene TRBV7-2 combines with J gene TRBJ2-1, with a weak D call TRBD2 (6 bases). CDR3 size: 15 residues. Trimming shortened V by 5 bases and J by 0 bases, and 11 bases separated the two germline ends. Germline CDR1 reads SGHTA; CDR2 reads FQGNSA. CDR3 sequence (DNA): TGTGCCAGCAGCCCTCGGGGGAACTCCTACAATGAGCAGTTCTTC. Translated, it gives CASSPRGNSYNEQFF.

The V call is TRBV9, the J call TRBJ2-3; D uncertain. The CDR3 is made up of 13 amino acids. Between the trimmed V and J ends, which lost 4 bases and 4 bases, there was a span of 10 bases. CDR1 and CDR2 from the germline V gene are SGDLS and YYNGEE. CDR3: CASSSAGADTQYF. CDR3 bases: TGTGCCAGCAGCTCAGCAGGTGCAGATACGCAGTATTTT.

With regard to this clone: The junction does not match germline at one end; this may be a read error. V usage is TRBV6-1 and J usage is TRBJ1-1; D may be TRBD1 (6 bases). Germline V gene lookup returns CDR1 MNHNS and CDR2 SASEGT. This CDR3 is 13 amino acids long. The CDR3 sequence is CAGSYRENTEAFF. DNA of the CDR3: TGTGCCGGCAGCTACAGGGAGAACACTGAAGCTTTCTTT.

The rearrangement joins TRBV7-2 to TRBJ2-2; D tentatively fits TRBD1 or TRBD2 (5 bases each). The CDR3 extends over 13 amino acids. Germline CDR1 is SGHTA and CDR2 is FQGNSA. V was trimmed by 5 bases and J by 7 bases, leaving 11 bases between them. CDR3 loop: CASSTGRYGELFF. For the CDR3, the DNA is TGTGCCAGCAGCACGGGGCGGTACGGGGAGCTGTTTTTT.

The chain uses TRBV27 and TRBJ2-7; 8 positions agree with TRBD2. In germline, CDR1 is MNHEY, CDR2 SMNVEV (reference sequence). V dropped 2 bases and J dropped 1; count of bases not matched to a gene: 4. There are 15 residues in the CDR3. The CDR3 DNA follows: TGTGCCAGCAGTTTACTAGCGGGTAGGTCCTACGAGCAGTACTTC. It translates to CASSLLAGRSYEQYF.

This clone was recorded a few times. The chain joins TRBV19 to TRBJ1-5; 11 nucleotides match TRBD1. With 6 bases clipped from V and 4 bases from J, the junction kept 5 bases outside the gene matches. Per germline, CDR1 LNHDA and CDR2 SQIVND (reference sequence). This CDR3 has 15 amino acids. CDR3 in amino acids: CASSAGTGGNQPQHF. DNA of the CDR3: TGTGCCAGTAGCGCCGGGACAGGGGGTAATCAGCCCCAGCATTTT. The whole variable domain, remainder taken from reference TRBV19 and TRBJ1-5, is DGGITQSPKYLFRKEGQNVTLSCEQNLNHDAMYWYRQDPGQGLRLIYYSQIVNDFQKGDIAEGYSVSREKKESFPLTVTSAQKNPTAFYLCASSAGTGGNQPQHFGDGTRLSIL.